These 6 T cell receptor beta chains originate from one sample sequenced in a study of cytomegalovirus exposure and HLA in healthy donors. The PCR used 60 Vbeta and 13 Jbeta primers. Only in-frame clones appear in the TCRdb table, and some are missing; sequencing was by immunoSEQ multiplex PCR. The data hold some 120,000 clones, with about 81% observed a single time. Sequenced sample: PBMCs. The receptors shown here come from a woman aged 30 to 39 in good health and CMV-seronegative.

The V call is TRBV25-1, the J call TRBJ2-7; D may be TRBD2 (5 bases). The CDR3 covers 12 residues. V was shortened by 6 bases and J by 3 bases, with 9 bases between the two germline ends. Germline CDR1 is MGHDK and CDR2 is SYGVNS. This CDR3 reads CASSGENYEQYF. CDR3 nucleotide sequence: TGTGCCAGCAGCGGGGAGAACTACGAGCAGTACTTC.

The chain has TRBV4-2 and TRBJ1-4; D might be TRBD1 (5 bases). Germline-derived CDR1 and CDR2 are LGHNA and YNFKEQ. This CDR3 is built from 17 residues. V was clipped by 0 bases and J by 7 bases, with 18 bases between them. This chain's CDR3 is CASSQEEKGQGSEKLFF. The CDR3 DNA follows: TGTGCCAGCAGCCAAGAAGAAAAGGGGCAGGGCAGTGAAAAACTGTTTTTT.

This clone has a handful of counts. The CDR3 DNA follows: TGTGCCAGCAGTACACAGGGGGGGAACACTGAAGCTTTCTTT. Residues: CASSTQGGNTEAFF. The rearrangement links TRBV27 to TRBJ1-1; 8 bases are a match to TRBD1. Trimming took 5 bases from V and 1 from J; bases not matched to a gene: 3. The CDR3 has 14 amino acids. Germline V gene data show CDR1 as MNHEY and CDR2 as SMNVEV (reference sequence).

The chain joins TRBV11-3 to TRBJ2-5, with D unresolved. The CDR3 length is 15 residues. The V gene's germline CDR1 is SGHNT and CDR2 YENEEA. Trimming removed 1 base from V and 5 bases from J, with 14 bases in between. CDR3 bases: TGTGCCAGCAGCTTAGTTGCCCCTCCGAGGGAGACCCAGTACTTC. Translation: CASSLVAPPRETQYF.

This rearrangement joins TRBV5-6 to TRBJ1-2; D is unresolved. The CDR3 is 12 amino acids. Germline assignment: CDR1 SGHDT and CDR2 YYEEEE. Trimming took 3 bases from V and 4 from J, leaving 7 bases between them. The CDR3 protein is CASSSYSYGYTF. Here the CDR3 DNA reads TGTGCCAGCAGCTCTTACAGCTATGGCTACACCTTC.

This chain uses TRBV7-9 with TRBJ1-2, with TRBD1 as a possible D gene (6 bases). Germline assignment: CDR1 SEHNR and CDR2 FQNEAQ (reference sequence). Between the trimmed V and J ends, which lost 7 bases and 8 bases, there was a span of 23 bases. The CDR3 covers 15 residues. CDR3 sequence (DNA): TGTGCCAGCACCGAACGACAGGCAAAGGAGAGAGGCTACACCTTC. Its translation: CASTERQAKERGYTF.